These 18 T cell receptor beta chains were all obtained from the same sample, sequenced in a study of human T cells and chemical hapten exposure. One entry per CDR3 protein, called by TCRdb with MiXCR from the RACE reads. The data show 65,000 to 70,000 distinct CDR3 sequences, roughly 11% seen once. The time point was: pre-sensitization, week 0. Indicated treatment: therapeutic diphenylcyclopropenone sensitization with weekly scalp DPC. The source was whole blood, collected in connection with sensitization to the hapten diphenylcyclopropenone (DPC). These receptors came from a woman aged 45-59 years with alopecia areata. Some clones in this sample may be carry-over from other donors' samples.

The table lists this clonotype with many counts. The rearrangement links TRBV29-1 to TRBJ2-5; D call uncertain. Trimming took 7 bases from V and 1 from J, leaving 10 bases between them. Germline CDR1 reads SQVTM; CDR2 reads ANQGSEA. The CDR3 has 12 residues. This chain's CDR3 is CSGLVSQETQYF. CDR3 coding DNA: TGCAGCGGACTTGTGTCCCAAGAGACCCAGTACTTC.

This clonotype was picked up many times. The CDR3 spells CASRRGTLAGTDTQYF. CDR3 bases: TGCGCCAGCAGAAGGGGAACCCTAGCGGGGACAGATACGCAGTATTTT. J is TRBJ2-3 and V is TRBV5-1; 9 bases match TRBD2. V lost 5 bases, J lost 3 bases, and 10 bases stayed unmatched. The CDR3 runs to 16 residues. CDR1 SGHRS and CDR2 YFSETQ come from the germline V gene.

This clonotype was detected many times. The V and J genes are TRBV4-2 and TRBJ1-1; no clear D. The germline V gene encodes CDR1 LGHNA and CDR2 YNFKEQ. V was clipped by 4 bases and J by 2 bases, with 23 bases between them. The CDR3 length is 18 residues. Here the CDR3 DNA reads TGTGCCAGCAGCCCGGAAGCAAGCGAGCCGTATACTAACACTGAAGCTTTCTTT. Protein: CASSPEASEPYTNTEAFF.

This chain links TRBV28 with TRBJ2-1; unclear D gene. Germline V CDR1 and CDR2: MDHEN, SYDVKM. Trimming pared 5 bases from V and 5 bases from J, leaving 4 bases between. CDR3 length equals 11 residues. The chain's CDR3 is CASSPNNEQFF. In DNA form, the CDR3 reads TGTGCCAGCAGTCCTAACAATGAGCAGTTCTTC. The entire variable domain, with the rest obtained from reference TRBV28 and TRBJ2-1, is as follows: DVKVTQSSRYLVKRTGEKVFLECVQDMDHENMFWYRQDPGLGLRLIYFSYDVKMKEKGDIPEGYSVSREKKERFSLILESASTNQTSMYLCASSPNNEQFFGPGTRLTVL.

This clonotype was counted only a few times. The CDR3 loop is CASSFARQETQYF. CDR3 in DNA: TGTGCCAGCAGCTTCGCCCGCCAAGAGACCCAGTACTTC. This chain joins TRBV7-6 and TRBJ2-5; D not certain. V shed 3 bases and J shed 1 base, with 6 bases lying between them. Per the germline V gene, CDR1 is SGHVS and CDR2 is FNYEAQ. This CDR3 has 13 residues.

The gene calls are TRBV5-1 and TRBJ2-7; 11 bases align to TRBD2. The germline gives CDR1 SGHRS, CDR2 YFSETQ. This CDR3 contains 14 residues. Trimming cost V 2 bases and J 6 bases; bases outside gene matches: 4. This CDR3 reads CASSFTSGSFEQYF. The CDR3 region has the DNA TGCGCCAGCAGCTTCACTAGCGGGAGCTTCGAGCAGTACTTC. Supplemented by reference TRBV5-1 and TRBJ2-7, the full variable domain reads KAGVTQTPRYLIKTRGQQVTLSCSPISGHRSVSWYQQTPGQGLQFLFEYFSETQRNKGNFPGRFSGRQFSNSRSEMNVSTLELGDSALYLCASSFTSGSFEQYFGPGTRLTVT.

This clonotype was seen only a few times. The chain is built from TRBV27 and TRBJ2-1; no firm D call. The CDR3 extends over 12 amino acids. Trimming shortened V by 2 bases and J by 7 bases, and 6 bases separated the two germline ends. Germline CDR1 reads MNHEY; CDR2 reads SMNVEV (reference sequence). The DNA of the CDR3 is TGTGCCAGCAGTTTAAACCGGAATGAGCAGTTCTTC. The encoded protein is CASSLNRNEQFF.

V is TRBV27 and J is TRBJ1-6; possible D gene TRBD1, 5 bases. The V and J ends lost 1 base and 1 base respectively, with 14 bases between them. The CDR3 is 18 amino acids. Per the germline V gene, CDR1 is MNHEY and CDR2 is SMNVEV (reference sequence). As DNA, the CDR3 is TGTGCCAGCAGTTTATGGTTCCGAGGGGAATCCTATAATTCACCCCTCCACTTT. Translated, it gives CASSLWFRGESYNSPLHF.

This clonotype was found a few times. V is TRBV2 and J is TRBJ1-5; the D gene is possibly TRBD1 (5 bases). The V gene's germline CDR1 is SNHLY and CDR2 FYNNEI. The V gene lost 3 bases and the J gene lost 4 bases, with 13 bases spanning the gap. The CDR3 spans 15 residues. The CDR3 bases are TGTGCCAGCAGTGACTTCAGGGTAGGAAATCAGCCCCAGCATTTT. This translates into CASSDFRVGNQPQHF.

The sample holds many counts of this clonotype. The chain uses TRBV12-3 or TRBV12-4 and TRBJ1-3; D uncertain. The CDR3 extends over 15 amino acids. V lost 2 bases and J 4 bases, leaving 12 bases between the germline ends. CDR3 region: CASSLSWPRGNTIYF. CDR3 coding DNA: TGTGCCAGCAGTTTAAGTTGGCCGCGGGGAAACACCATATATTTT.

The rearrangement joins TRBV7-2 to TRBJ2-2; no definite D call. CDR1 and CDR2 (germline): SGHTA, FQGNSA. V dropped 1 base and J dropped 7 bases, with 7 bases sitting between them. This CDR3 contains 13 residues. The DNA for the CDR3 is TGTGCCAGCAGCTTAGTTCGGATCGGGGAGCTGTTTTTT. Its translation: CASSLVRIGELFF.

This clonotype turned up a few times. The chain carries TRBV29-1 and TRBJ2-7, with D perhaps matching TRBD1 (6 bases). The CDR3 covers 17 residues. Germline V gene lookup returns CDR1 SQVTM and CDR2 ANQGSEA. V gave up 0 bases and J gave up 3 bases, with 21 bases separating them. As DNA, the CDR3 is TGCAGCGTTGAAGATCCCTCCTTACAGGGTCCCAACTACGAGCAGTACTTC. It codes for CSVEDPSLQGPNYEQYF.

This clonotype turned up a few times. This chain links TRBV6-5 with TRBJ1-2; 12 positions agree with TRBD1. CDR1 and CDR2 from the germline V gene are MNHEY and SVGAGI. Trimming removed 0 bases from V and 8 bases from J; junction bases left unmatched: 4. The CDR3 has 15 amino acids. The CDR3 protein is CASSYSGQGAEGYTF. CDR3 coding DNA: TGTGCCAGCAGTTACTCGGGACAGGGGGCTGAGGGCTACACCTTC.

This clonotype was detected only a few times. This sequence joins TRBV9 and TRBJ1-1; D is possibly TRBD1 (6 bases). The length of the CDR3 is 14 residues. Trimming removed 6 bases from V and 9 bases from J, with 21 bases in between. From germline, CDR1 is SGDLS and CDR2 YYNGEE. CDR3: CASTPQQAQGKAFF. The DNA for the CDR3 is TGTGCCAGCACACCCCAGCAAGCACAGGGTAAAGCTTTCTTT.

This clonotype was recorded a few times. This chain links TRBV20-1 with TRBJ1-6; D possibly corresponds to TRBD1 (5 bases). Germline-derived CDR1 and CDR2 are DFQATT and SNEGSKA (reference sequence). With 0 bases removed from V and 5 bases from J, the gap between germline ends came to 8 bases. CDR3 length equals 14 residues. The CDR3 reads CSARESGNNSPLHF. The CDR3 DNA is TGCAGTGCTAGAGAATCAGGGAATAATTCACCCCTCCACTTT.

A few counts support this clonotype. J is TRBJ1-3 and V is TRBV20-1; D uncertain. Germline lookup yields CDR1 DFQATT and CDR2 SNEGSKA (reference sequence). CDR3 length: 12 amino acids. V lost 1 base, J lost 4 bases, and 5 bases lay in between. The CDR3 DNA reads TGCAGTGCTAGAGTCGAGGGAAACACCATATATTTT. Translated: CSARVEGNTIYF.

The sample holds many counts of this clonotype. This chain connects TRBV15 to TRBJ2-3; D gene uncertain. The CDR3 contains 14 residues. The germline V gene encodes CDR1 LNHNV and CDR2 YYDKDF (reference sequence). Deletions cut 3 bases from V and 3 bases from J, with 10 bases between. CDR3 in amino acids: CATSRGTRTDTQYF. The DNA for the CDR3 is TGTGCCACCAGCAGGGGAACCAGGACAGATACGCAGTATTTT.

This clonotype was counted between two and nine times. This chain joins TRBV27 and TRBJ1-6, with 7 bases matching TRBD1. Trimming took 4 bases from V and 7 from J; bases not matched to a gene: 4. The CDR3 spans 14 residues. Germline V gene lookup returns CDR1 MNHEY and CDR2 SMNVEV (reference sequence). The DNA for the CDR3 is TGTGCCAGCAGTTCGTACAGGGGAAATTCACCCCTCCACTTT. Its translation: CASSSYRGNSPLHF.